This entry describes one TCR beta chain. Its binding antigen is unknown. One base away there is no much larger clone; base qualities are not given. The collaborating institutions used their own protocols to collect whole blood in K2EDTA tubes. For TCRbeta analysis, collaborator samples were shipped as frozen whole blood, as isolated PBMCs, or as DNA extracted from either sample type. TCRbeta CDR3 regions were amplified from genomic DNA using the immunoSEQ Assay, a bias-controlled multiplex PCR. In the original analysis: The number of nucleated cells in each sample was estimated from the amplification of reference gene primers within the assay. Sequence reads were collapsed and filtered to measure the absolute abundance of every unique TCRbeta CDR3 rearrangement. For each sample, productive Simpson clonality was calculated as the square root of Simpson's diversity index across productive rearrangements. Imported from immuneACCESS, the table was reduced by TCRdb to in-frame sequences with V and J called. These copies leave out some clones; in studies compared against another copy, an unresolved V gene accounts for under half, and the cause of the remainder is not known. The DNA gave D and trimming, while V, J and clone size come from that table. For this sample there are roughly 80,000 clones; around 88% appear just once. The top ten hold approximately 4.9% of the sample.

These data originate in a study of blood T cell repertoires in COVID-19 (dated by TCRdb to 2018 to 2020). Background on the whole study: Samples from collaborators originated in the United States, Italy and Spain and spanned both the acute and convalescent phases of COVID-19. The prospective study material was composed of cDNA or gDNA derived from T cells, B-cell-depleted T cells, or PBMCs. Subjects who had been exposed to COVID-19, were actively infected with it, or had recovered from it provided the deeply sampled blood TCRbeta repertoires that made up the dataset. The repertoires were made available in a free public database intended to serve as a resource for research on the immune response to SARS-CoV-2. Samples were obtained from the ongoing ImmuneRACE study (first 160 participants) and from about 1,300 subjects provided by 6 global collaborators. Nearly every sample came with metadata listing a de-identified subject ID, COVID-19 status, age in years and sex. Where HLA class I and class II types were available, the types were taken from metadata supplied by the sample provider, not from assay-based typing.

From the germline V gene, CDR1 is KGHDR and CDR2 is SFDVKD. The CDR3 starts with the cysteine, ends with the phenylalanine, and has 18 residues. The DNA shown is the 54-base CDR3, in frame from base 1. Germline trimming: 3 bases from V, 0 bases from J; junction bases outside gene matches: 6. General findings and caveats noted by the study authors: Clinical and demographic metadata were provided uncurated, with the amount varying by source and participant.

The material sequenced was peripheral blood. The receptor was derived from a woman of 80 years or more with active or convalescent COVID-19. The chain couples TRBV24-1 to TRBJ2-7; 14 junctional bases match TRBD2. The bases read TGTGCCACCAGTGATCAAAGACTAGCGGGGGGGGTCTCCTACGAGCAGTACTTC. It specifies CATSDQRLAGGVSYEQYF.